These T cell receptor beta chains were read from a single sample in a study of control samples from healthy donors and cancer patients. Assay: immunoSEQ multiplex PCR; the TCRdb copy retains only in-frame clones and omits some. The sample records tens of thousands of clones, approximately 90% being singletons. The specimen was PBMCs. The receptors stem from a man between 25 and 39 years old with colorectal cancer. Each CDR3 is given with its conserved first and last residue. D genes are given only for firm matches. Clone size is given for some rows only: seen once, a few or many times, or a class if the clone is expanded.

V gene: TRBV6-2/TRBV6-3; D gene: -; J gene: TRBJ2-7; clone size: -; CDR3 protein: CASSYYVYEQYF; CDR3 DNA: TGTGCCAGCAGTTACTATGTCTACGAGCAGTACTTC
V gene: TRBV5-5; D gene: -; J gene: TRBJ2-7; clone size: few; CDR3 protein: CASSLHRVNGAYEQYF; CDR3 DNA: TGTGCCAGCAGCTTGCACAGGGTGAATGGGGCCTACGAGCAGTACTTC
V gene: TRBV6-5; D gene: -; J gene: TRBJ1-2; clone size: -; CDR3 protein: CASSYSGSDGYTF; CDR3 DNA: TGTGCCAGCAGTTACTCCGGGAGTGATGGCTACACCTTC
V gene: TRBV7-9; D gene: -; J gene: TRBJ1-6; clone size: once; CDR3 protein: CASSPGRLNSPLHF; CDR3 DNA: TGTGCCAGCAGCCCGGGACGGCTAAATTCACCCCTCCACTTT
V gene: TRBV12-3/TRBV12-4; D gene: -; J gene: TRBJ2-7; clone size: -; CDR3 protein: CASSLIGYREQYF; CDR3 DNA: TGTGCCAGCAGTTTAATCGGATATCGGGAGCAGTACTTC
V gene: TRBV1; D gene: -; J gene: TRBJ2-1; clone size: -; CDR3 protein: CTSSLHPGQGHTGPYNEQFF; CDR3 DNA: TGCACCAGCAGCCTCCATCCGGGACAGGGGCACACTGGTCCCTACAATGAGCAGTTCTTC
V gene: TRBV30; D gene: -; J gene: TRBJ1-1; clone size: once; CDR3 protein: CAFGTLGHEAFF; CDR3 DNA: TGTGCCTTCGGGACTTTGGGTCATGAAGCTTTCTTT
V gene: TRBV4-3; D gene: -; J gene: TRBJ2-2; clone size: -; CDR3 protein: CASSQAGWGGELFF; CDR3 DNA: TGCGCCAGCAGCCAAGCAGGATGGGGCGGGGAGCTGTTTTTT
V gene: TRBV14; D gene: TRBD1; J gene: TRBJ1-6; clone size: -; CDR3 protein: CASSQWTGIFGSPLHF; CDR3 DNA: TGTGCCAGCAGCCAATGGACAGGGATATTTGGTTCACCCCTCCACTTT
V gene: TRBV4-3; D gene: -; J gene: TRBJ2-1; clone size: -; CDR3 protein: CASSQDLRRQTYNEQFF; CDR3 DNA: TGCGCCAGCAGCCAAGATCTTCGGAGACAGACATACAATGAGCAGTTCTTC
V gene: TRBV29-1; D gene: -; J gene: TRBJ2-3; clone size: -; CDR3 protein: CSVEMDPQYF; CDR3 DNA: TGCAGCGTTGAAATGGACCCCCAGTATTTT
V gene: TRBV7-2; D gene: -; J gene: TRBJ1-5; clone size: -; CDR3 protein: CASSPGPGQPQHF; CDR3 DNA: TGTGCCAGCAGCCCCGGCCCGGGTCAGCCCCAGCATTTT
V gene: TRBV6-5; D gene: TRBD1; J gene: TRBJ1-6; clone size: -; CDR3 protein: CASSYSQGAESPLHF; CDR3 DNA: TGTGCCAGCAGTTACTCGCAGGGGGCAGAGTCACCCCTCCACTTT
V gene: TRBV3-1/TRBV3-2; D gene: -; J gene: TRBJ1-1; clone size: -; CDR3 protein: CASSQTGQQVEAFF; CDR3 DNA: TGTGCCAGCAGCCAGACGGGGCAGCAAGTCGAAGCTTTCTTT
V gene: TRBV7-2; D gene: -; J gene: TRBJ1-2; clone size: -; CDR3 protein: CASSFHARGDGYTF; CDR3 DNA: TGTGCCAGCAGCTTTCACGCTCGAGGCGATGGCTACACCTTC
V gene: TRBV5-1; D gene: -; J gene: TRBJ1-1; clone size: -; CDR3 protein: CASSPMEGKTEAFF; CDR3 DNA: TGCGCCAGCAGCCCTATGGAGGGAAAAACTGAAGCTTTCTTT
V gene: TRBV5-4; D gene: -; J gene: TRBJ2-5; clone size: -; CDR3 protein: CASSPTEQETQYF; CDR3 DNA: TGTGCCAGCAGCCCCACAGAGCAAGAGACCCAGTACTTC
V gene: TRBV2; D gene: TRBD2; J gene: TRBJ2-1; clone size: -; CDR3 protein: CASSGDSGGYNEQFF; CDR3 DNA: TGTGCCAGCAGTGGAGATAGCGGGGGATACAATGAGCAGTTCTTC
V gene: TRBV5-1; D gene: -; J gene: TRBJ2-5; clone size: -; CDR3 protein: CASNSGTVPRETQYF; CDR3 DNA: TGCGCCAGCAACTCCGGGACTGTCCCGAGGGAGACCCAGTACTTC
V gene: TRBV20-1; D gene: -; J gene: TRBJ1-4; clone size: -; CDR3 protein: CSAGGNEKLFF; CDR3 DNA: TGCAGTGCTGGGGGTAATGAAAAACTGTTTTTT
V gene: TRBV5-1; D gene: -; J gene: TRBJ1-5; clone size: -; CDR3 protein: CASSFVPGAEPQHF; CDR3 DNA: TGCGCCAGCAGCTTCGTCCCCGGGGCCGAGCCCCAGCATTTT
V gene: TRBV5-1; D gene: -; J gene: TRBJ2-2; clone size: -; CDR3 protein: CASSLKVGGHTGELFF; CDR3 DNA: TGCGCCAGCAGCTTGAAAGTTGGGGGCCACACCGGGGAGCTGTTTTTT
V gene: TRBV2; D gene: -; J gene: TRBJ2-5; clone size: -; CDR3 protein: CASNPREEETQYF; CDR3 DNA: TGTGCCAGCAACCCCCGGGAAGAAGAGACCCAGTACTTC
V gene: TRBV12-3/TRBV12-4; D gene: -; J gene: TRBJ2-7; clone size: -; CDR3 protein: CASSLLLQDEQYF; CDR3 DNA: TGTGCCAGCAGTTTATTATTACAGGACGAGCAGTACTTC
V gene: TRBV4-1; D gene: -; J gene: TRBJ1-3; clone size: -; CDR3 protein: CASSRGFGSSGNTIYF; CDR3 DNA: TGCGCCAGCAGCCGAGGATTTGGTTCGTCAGGAAACACCATATATTTT
V gene: TRBV6-5; D gene: -; J gene: TRBJ2-3; clone size: -; CDR3 protein: CASSRAVTIGDTQYF; CDR3 DNA: TGTGCCAGCAGCCGAGCGGTAACCATCGGGGATACGCAGTATTTT